Listed below are T cell receptor beta chains from one sample, sequenced in a study of tumor-infiltrating lymphocytes in primary liver carcinoma. TCRdb recomputed calls from the multiplex PCR reads with MiXCR, one row per CDR3 protein. The repertoire consists of tens of thousands of distinct CDR3 sequences, with roughly four fifths occurring once and the leading ten covering roughly 15%. Sequenced sample: liver tumor tissue from sampling region 4. The receptors originated from a man aged 40-49 years with primary liver carcinoma and hepatitis B virus infection. The CDR3 runs from the conserved cysteine through the conserved F or W. Fields, in order: J gene, V gene, D gene, clone size, CDR3 DNA, CDR3 protein. A D gene is named only where the DNA matches it firmly. Size values are once, few and many counts, or a class for expanded clones, and some rows have none.

>TRBJ1-2|TRBV12-3/TRBV12-4|-|few
TGTGCCAGCAGTTTTATGTCGGGTGTCGTGAACTATGACTACACCTTC
CASSFMSGVVNYDYTF
>TRBJ2-1|TRBV11-3|-|-
TGTGCCAGCAGCTTAGTCGCCTCAAACAATGAGCAGTTCTTC
CASSLVASNNEQFF
>TRBJ2-5|TRBV5-1|-|many
TGCGCCAGCAGGGGGGCACTCCAAGAGACCCAGTACTTC
CASRGALQETQYF
>TRBJ2-2|TRBV24-1|-|many
TGTGCCACCAGTCGGAGAGAGAACACCGGGGAGCTGTTTTTT
CATSRRENTGELFF
>TRBJ2-7|TRBV11-1|-|once
TGTGCCAGAAGGGCGAAGCAATCCTACGAGCAGTACTTC
CARRAKQSYEQYF
>TRBJ1-2|TRBV5-5|-|few
TGTGTCAGCAAAGCAGAGGACCGCTATAACTATGACTACACCTTC
CVSKAEDRYNYDYTF
>TRBJ2-1|TRBV5-6|-|few
TGTGCCAGCAGCTCCCTATTTAGCGGCTCAAGCTCCTACAATGAGCAGTTCTTC
CASSSLFSGSSSYNEQFF
>TRBJ2-2|TRBV14|-|few
TGTGCCAGCAGCCCCAGAGGACGGTCCAACACCGGGGGGCTGTTTTTT
CASSPRGRSNTGGLFF
>TRBJ2-5|TRBV4-1|-|-
TGCGCCAGCAGCCACGCAGGACAGACCCAAGGGACCCAGTACTTC
CASSHAGQTQGTQYF
>TRBJ2-1|TRBV9|-|-
TGTGCCAGCGGGCGGGACTCCTACAATGAGCAGTTCTTC
CASGRDSYNEQFF
>TRBJ2-7|TRBV7-8|-|-
TGTGCCAGCATCTTATCCCAGAACTACGAGCAGTATTTC
CASILSQNYEQYF
>TRBJ2-2|TRBV30|TRBD2|-
TGTGCCTGGAATAGGCTAGCGGGAGGCGCCGAGGAGCTGTTTTTT
CAWNRLAGGAEELFF
>TRBJ1-1|TRBV7-6|-|-
TGTGCCAGCAGCTTACTGAGGGGGAACACTGAAGCTTTCTTT
CASSLLRGNTEAFF
>TRBJ1-1|TRBV5-5|-|-
TGTGCCAGCAGCAATGAGGGTGGGCTGTACACTGAAGCTTTCTTT
CASSNEGGLYTEAFF
>TRBJ2-1|TRBV25-1|-|-
TGTGCCAGCAGGGATTCATGGGGTTCCTCCAATGAGCAGTTCTTC
CASRDSWGSSNEQFF
>TRBJ2-3|TRBV11-1|-|-
TGTGCCAGCAGCCTAAGGTCTTACATAGATACGCAGTATTTT
CASSLRSYIDTQYF
>TRBJ1-1|TRBV6-2/TRBV6-3|-|medium-sized
TGTGCCAGCAGGGGGAGGGGGGGTGAAGCTTTCTTT
CASRGRGGEAFF
>TRBJ1-2|TRBV6-2/TRBV6-3|-|-
-
CASSSGPTNYGCTF
>TRBJ1-5|TRBV11-3|-|-
TGTGCCTGCCGCTTAGATCTGGGGGTGGCTCAGCCCCAGCACTTT
CACRLDLGVAQPQHF
>TRBJ2-5|TRBV3-1|TRBD2|few
TGTGCCAGCAGCCTTTCCGGGACTAGCGGTTTCGGGGAAGAGACCCAGTACTTC
CASSLSGTSGFGEETQYF
>TRBJ2-5|TRBV6-6|-|-
TGTGCCAGCAGTTACTTGGGCGGAGGACAAGATACCCAATACTTT
CASSYLGGGQDTQYF
>TRBJ2-7|TRBV5-6|TRBD2|-
TGTGCCAGCAACAATACTTGGCGGGAGGGCTCCTACGAGCATTACTTC
CASNNTWREGSYEHYF